What follows are 10 T cell receptor beta chains derived from one specimen sequenced in a study of T cells expressing NK-cell markers. For each CDR3 protein, TCRdb gives one entry from its re-call of the 5' RACE reads, without DNA. This sample contains 250,000 to 300,000 distinct CDR3 sequences. The sample was blood T cells: a sorted CD56 or NKG2C T cell subset, CD4+ or CD8+ T cells, or bulk PBMC T cells (not recorded which). The receptors come from a man younger than 30 in good health.

This chain joins TRBV18 and TRBJ1-1; there is no DNA to check the TCRdb D call of TRBD1. This CDR3 is 16 amino acids long. Germline V gene data show CDR1 as KGHSH and CDR2 as LQKENI. The chain's CDR3 is CASSPIPQGSRTEAFF.

The chain couples TRBV5-6 to TRBJ1-2. This CDR3 has 11 residues. Germline-derived CDR1 and CDR2 are SGHDT and YYEEEE. The CDR3 protein is CASSFSSGYTF.

This rearrangement joins TRBV25-1 to TRBJ2-7; TCRdb's D call, TRBD2, is unchecked because there is no DNA. The CDR3 spans 15 residues. CDR1 and CDR2 (germline): MGHDK, SYGVNS. The CDR3 sequence is CASSGVGASEYEQYF.

The chain recombines TRBV7-2 with TRBJ1-2. The length of the CDR3 is 14 residues. Germline V lookup: CDR1 SGHTA, CDR2 FQGNSA. The chain's CDR3 is CASSMGINSDGYTF.

This chain connects TRBV6-1 to TRBJ1-2. The germline CDR1 and CDR2 sequences are MNHNS and SASEGT. This CDR3 spans 13 amino acids. This chain's CDR3 is CASKAPGLDGYTF.

V and J are TRBV12-3 or TRBV12-4 and TRBJ2-1; absent DNA, TCRdb's TRBD1 call cannot be checked. The CDR3 totals 14 residues. The CDR3 reads CATQLFRADNEQFF.

This sequence joins TRBV11-2 and TRBJ2-7; absent DNA, TCRdb's TRBD1 call cannot be checked. Per germline, CDR1 SGHAT and CDR2 FQNNGV. The CDR3 sequence is 16 residues long. This CDR3 reads CASSLLTGGNAYEQYF.

The chain recombines TRBV12-3 or TRBV12-4 with TRBJ1-2; the D call of TRBD1 rests on TCRdb alone, since no DNA is present to check it. This CDR3 has 16 residues. The CDR3: CASSLARWGTNYGYTF.

The chain combines TRBV25-1 with TRBJ2-5; TCRdb outputs TRBD1, but without DNA this stays unchecked. The CDR3 extends over 16 amino acids. Germline CDR1 and CDR2: MGHDK and SYGVNS. The chain's CDR3 is CASSTAAEGRQETQYF.

The chain recombines TRBV30 with TRBJ2-1; the TRBD2 assignment by TCRdb is unverifiable without DNA. There are 16 residues in the CDR3. CDR1 is GTSNPN and CDR2 is SVGIG in the germline V gene (reference sequence). The CDR3 sequence: CAWIGRKEGSYNEQFF.